Presented here are 11 T cell receptor beta chains from one specimen sequenced in a study of tumor-infiltrating lymphocytes in primary liver carcinoma. In addition to blood RNA drawn from unsorted whole blood, germline DNA was extracted. Production of TCR beta cDNA used roughly 500 ng total RNA together with a constant-region primer. Amplification in three nested multiplex PCR rounds with slightly modified ARM-PCR gave rise to TCR beta libraries. A C-beta reverse primer and TRBV1-TRBV30 forward primers served in each of the first two PCR rounds, at about 10 cycles apiece. TCRdb reanalysed the multiplex PCR reads using MiXCR and keeps one entry per CDR3 protein. Among approximately 330,000 distinct CDR3 sequences, almost 65% were seen once, and the ten largest hold about 6.1%. The sequencing sample was made of peripheral blood. The receptor source for this set is a man aged 40-50 years with primary liver carcinoma and hepatitis B virus infection.

As for this clonotype: As the CDR3 is not closed by the conserved phenylalanine or tryptophan, this likely results from a read error. The chain uses TRBV11-2 and TRBJ2-2; 8 bases are a match to TRBD1. The germline CDR1 and CDR2 sequences are SGHAT and FQNNGV. The trim removed 2 bases at V and 7 bases at J, leaving 12 bases unmatched. CDR3 length: 17 residues. CDR3 residues: CASSLLIGTGSSGELFL. CDR3 in DNA: TGTGCCAGCAGCTTACTGATAGGGACAGGTTCCAGCGGGGAGCTGTTTCTT.

This clonotype was seen many times. V is TRBV29-1 and J is TRBJ2-7; D remains unclear. The CDR3 contains 12 residues. The germline gives CDR1 SQVTM, CDR2 ANQGSEA. V lost 6 bases to trimming and J lost 1 base, with 10 bases between them. The DNA of the CDR3 is TGCAGCGTACTGGACGGGTCCTACGAGCAGTACTTC. Protein product: CSVLDGSYEQYF.

The CDR3 is CASSFDRTLRGTGELFF. The CDR3 DNA follows: TGTGCCAGCAGCTTTGATAGGACACTACGTGGCACCGGGGAGCTGTTTTTT. This sequence joins TRBV11-2 and TRBJ2-2, with D tentatively TRBD1 (5 bases). Trimming removed 3 bases from V and 4 bases from J, with 18 bases in between. This CDR3 is built from 17 residues. Germline CDR1 is SGHAT and CDR2 is FQNNGV. The full variable domain, completed using reference TRBV11-2 and TRBJ2-2, is EAGVAQSPRYKIIEKRQSVAFWCNPISGHATLYWYQQILGQGPKLLIQFQNNGVVDDSQLPKDRFSAERLKGVDSTLKIQPAKLEDSAVYLCASSFDRTLRGTGELFFGEGSRLTVL.

On this clonotype: The junction and the germline gene differ at one end; a read error may be behind it. The chain's CDR3 is CTRSLGLTSGLGGSYNEHFF. In DNA form, the CDR3 reads TGCACCAGGAGCTTGGGCCTGACTAGCGGGTTAGGGGGGTCCTACAATGAGCATTTCTTC. The V call is TRBV11-3, the J call TRBJ2-1, with 10 bases fitting TRBD2. CDR1 is SGHNT and CDR2 is YENEEA in the germline V gene. The CDR3 extends over 20 amino acids.

The rearrangement uses TRBV11-2 and TRBJ2-1; 9 bases line up with TRBD1. The CDR3 has 16 amino acids. CDR1 is SGHAT and CDR2 is FQNNGV in the germline V gene. After removal of 7 bases from V and 7 bases from J, the junction contained 14 bases not matched to a gene. The CDR3 region has the DNA TGTGCCAGCAAATCCCTAACGGGACAGGGCTCAAATGAGCAGTTCTTC. Translated, it gives CASKSLTGQGSNEQFF.

The chain couples TRBV28 to TRBJ2-3; D remains ambiguous. Germline CDR1 MDHEN, CDR2 SYDVKM. Trimming took off 6 bases at V and 1 base at J, with 11 bases between the two ends. CDR3 length equals 14 residues. CDR3 region: CASSLFAGTDTQYF. The DNA of the CDR3 is TGTGCCAGCAGCCTGTTCGCGGGCACAGATACGCAGTATTTT.

A note on this clonotype: At one end, the junction sequence differs from germline, possibly due to a read error. J is TRBJ1-5 and V is TRBV6-5; D possibly corresponds to TRBD1 (5 bases). Germline V lookup: CDR1 MNHEY, CDR2 SVGAGI. The CDR3 has 13 residues. The CDR3 is CASTGRVGQPQHF. The CDR3 DNA reads TGTGCCAGCACCGGCAGGGTTGGTCAGCCCCAGCACTTT.

This clonotype was recorded a few times. The J gene is TRBJ2-1, the V gene TRBV4-3, with 9 bases identical to TRBD2. V shed 0 bases and J 6 bases; nucleotides not matched to a gene: 6. The CDR3 runs 16 residues. Germline-derived CDR1 and CDR2 are LGHNA and YSLEER. The CDR3 DNA reads as TGCGCCAGCAGCCAAGATTTGGCGGGAGGGTGCAATGAGCAGTTCTTC. It translates to CASSQDLAGGCNEQFF.

A remark on this clonotype: At one end, the junction sequence differs from germline, possibly due to a read error. The chain couples TRBV4-3 to TRBJ2-3; no reliable D call. The CDR3 sequence is 17 residues long. Germline values: CDR1 LGHNA, CDR2 YSLEER. The chain's CDR3 is CATSHKMGFYGTDTQYF. The CDR3, as DNA: TGCGCCACCAGCCATAAGATGGGCTTTTACGGCACAGATACGCAGTATTTT.

This rearrangement joins TRBV6-1 to TRBJ2-1; 7 bases match TRBD2. CDR1 is MNHNS and CDR2 is SASEGT in the germline V gene. Trimming took 8 bases from V and 3 from J; bases not matched to a gene: 10. The CDR3 has 15 amino acids. The CDR3 loop is CASASRGGDYNEQFF. The CDR3 DNA follows: TGTGCCAGCGCGTCGAGGGGAGGGGACTACAATGAGCAGTTCTTC.

About this clonotype: This CDR3 fails to terminate in the conserved phenylalanine or tryptophan, so it likely reflects a read error. The chain employs TRBV11-2 and TRBJ2-7; D is ambiguous. Germline V gene lookup returns CDR1 SGHAT and CDR2 FQNNGV. This CDR3 region has 12 residues. Here the CDR3 reads CVSSLDLDEQYL. The CDR3 coding sequence is TGTGTCAGCAGCTTAGATCTCGACGAGCAGTACCTC.